The rows below give T cell receptor beta chains drawn from one sample of a study of blood T cell repertoires in COVID-19. Sequencing used immunoSEQ multiplex PCR; TCRdb keeps in-frame clones, though not all of them. The sample lists tens of thousands of clones; approximately 85% were seen once. The sequenced material came from peripheral blood. The receptors originated from a man between 45 and 60 years old with COVID-19, enrolled during active disease. The CDR3 runs from the conserved cysteine through the conserved F or W. D genes are given only for firm matches. Rows may omit the clone size; those that give it use once, few, many or a size class.

j_gene: TRBJ2-7
abundance: -
d_gene: TRBD2
v_gene: TRBV29-1
CDR3nt: TGCAGCGTTGCTGCTAGCGGGAACTACGAGCAGTACTTC
CDR3aa: CSVAASGNYEQYF

j_gene: TRBJ2-1
abundance: once
d_gene: TRBD2
v_gene: TRBV7-3
CDR3nt: TGTGCCAGCAGCCCAGCGGGGGATGAGCAGTTCTTC
CDR3aa: CASSPAGDEQFF

j_gene: TRBJ2-1
abundance: -
d_gene: -
v_gene: TRBV4-1
CDR3nt: TGCGCCAGCAGCCACCCCGGCGGCCGAAATGAGCAGTTCTTC
CDR3aa: CASSHPGGRNEQFF

j_gene: TRBJ2-4
abundance: -
d_gene: TRBD2
v_gene: TRBV28
CDR3nt: TGTGCCAGCAGTCCGCTGAAACTAGCGCCCAAAAACATTCAGTACTTC
CDR3aa: CASSPLKLAPKNIQYF

j_gene: TRBJ2-1
abundance: -
d_gene: -
v_gene: TRBV6-5
CDR3nt: TGTGCCAGCAGTTACTCGATCGATGGAGGACTCAATGAGCAGTTCTTC
CDR3aa: CASSYSIDGGLNEQFF

j_gene: TRBJ1-1
abundance: once
d_gene: TRBD1
v_gene: TRBV11-3
CDR3nt: TGTGCCAGCAGCTTGGGACAGGGGTCCGGTGAAGCTTTCTTT
CDR3aa: CASSLGQGSGEAFF

j_gene: TRBJ2-3
abundance: -
d_gene: TRBD1
v_gene: TRBV6-6
CDR3nt: TGTGCCAGCAGTCGACAGGGGTCCACAGATACGCAGTATTTT
CDR3aa: CASSRQGSTDTQYF

j_gene: TRBJ2-7
abundance: -
d_gene: TRBD2
v_gene: TRBV5-1
CDR3nt: TGCGCCAGCAGCCCTTGGACTAGTGCGAACTACGAGCAGTACTTC
CDR3aa: CASSPWTSANYEQYF

j_gene: TRBJ2-7
abundance: few
d_gene: -
v_gene: TRBV4-1
CDR3nt: TGCGCCAGCAGCCAAGAAGCGGTTGACTACGAGCAGTACTTC
CDR3aa: CASSQEAVDYEQYF

j_gene: TRBJ2-3
abundance: -
d_gene: -
v_gene: TRBV7-8
CDR3nt: TGTGCCAGCAGACTGACGGGAATACCTGCGGATACGCAGTATTTT
CDR3aa: CASRLTGIPADTQYF

j_gene: TRBJ2-1
abundance: -
d_gene: TRBD1
v_gene: TRBV7-3
CDR3nt: TGTGCCAGCAGCTCAGGACAGGGGGCGGACGAGCAGTTCTTC
CDR3aa: CASSSGQGADEQFF

j_gene: TRBJ2-4
abundance: -
d_gene: -
v_gene: TRBV7-3
CDR3nt: TGTGCCAGCAGCTTAAATTCCCTCGGGACTGCAAAAAACATTCAGTACTTC
CDR3aa: CASSLNSLGTAKNIQYF

j_gene: TRBJ1-2
abundance: -
d_gene: -
v_gene: TRBV7-9
CDR3nt: TGTGCCAGCAGCTTATTTTCCTCCGGGGATGGCTACACCTTC
CDR3aa: CASSLFSSGDGYTF

j_gene: TRBJ2-3
abundance: -
d_gene: -
v_gene: TRBV7-9
CDR3nt: TGTGCCAGCAGCTTATTACCGGGTGGGGATACGCAGTATTTT
CDR3aa: CASSLLPGGDTQYF

j_gene: TRBJ2-7
abundance: few
d_gene: -
v_gene: TRBV7-6
CDR3nt: TGTGCCAGCAGTCTCTTGGGGCAGGAGCAGTACTTC
CDR3aa: CASSLLGQEQYF

j_gene: TRBJ2-6
abundance: few
d_gene: TRBD1
v_gene: TRBV18
CDR3nt: TGTGCCAGCTCACCTGGGCGACCGGGACAGGGGACTGGGGCCAACGTCCTGACTTTC
CDR3aa: CASSPGRPGQGTGANVLTF

j_gene: TRBJ2-7
abundance: few
d_gene: TRBD1
v_gene: TRBV7-8
CDR3nt: TGTGCCAGCAGCTCTCCGGGACAGGGCTCCTACGAGCAGTACTTC
CDR3aa: CASSSPGQGSYEQYF